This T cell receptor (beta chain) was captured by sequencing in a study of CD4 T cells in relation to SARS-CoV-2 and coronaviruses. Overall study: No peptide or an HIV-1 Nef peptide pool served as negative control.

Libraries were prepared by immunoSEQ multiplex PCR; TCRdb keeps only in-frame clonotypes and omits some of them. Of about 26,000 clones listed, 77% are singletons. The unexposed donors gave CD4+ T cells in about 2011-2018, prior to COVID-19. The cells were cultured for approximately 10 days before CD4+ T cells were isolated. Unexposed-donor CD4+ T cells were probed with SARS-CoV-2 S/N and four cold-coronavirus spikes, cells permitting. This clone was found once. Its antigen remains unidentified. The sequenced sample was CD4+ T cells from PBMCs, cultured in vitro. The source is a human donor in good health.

The CDR3 nucleotides are TGTGCCAGCAGCTTGGAGGGTGTAGCGGGGGGAATAGAGACCCAGTACTTC. This codes for CASSLEGVAGGIETQYF. J is TRBJ2-5 and V is TRBV5-4, with TRBD2 matching over 10 bases. The V gene's germline CDR1 is SGHNT and CDR2 YYREEE (reference sequence). The CDR3 has 17 amino acids. V trimming: 0 bases; J trimming: 4 bases; junction bases outside the gene matches: 9.